This T cell receptor beta chain comes out of a study of CD4 T cells in relation to SARS-CoV-2 and coronaviruses. Study at large: A couple of subjects were Hispanic; patients were roughly 8 males and 4 females.

Naive or memory CD4+ cells were cultured 1:1 with T cell-depleted PBMCs plus CEF. Some clones are missing from TCRdb's copy, which holds only in-frame ones; the method was immunoSEQ multiplex PCR. The table shows around 40,000 clones, with nearly 85% occurring only once. The CDR3 extends over 14 amino acids. CDR1 and CDR2 (germline): SGHDT, YYEEEE. J was trimmed by 6 bases and V by 7 bases; bases with no gene match: 10. As to this clone: Its antigen is unknown.

The chain uses TRBV5-6 and TRBJ2-7, with 10 positions matching TRBD1. This clonotype originated in an adult with COVID-19. Sample: naive CD4+ T cells from PBMCs, cultured in vitro. The subset denotes: naive CD4+ T cells isolated by negative enrichment. The CDR3 DNA reads as TGTGCCAGCCAGTTCGGGACAGGGGTCCGCGAGCAGTACTTC. Protein sequence: CASQFGTGVREQYF.